Here is one T cell receptor (beta chain) with its context. In its sample, this clone was seen many times. What this receptor recognizes is not known. One base away there is no much larger clone; base qualities are not given. The collaborating institutions used their own protocols to collect whole blood in K2EDTA tubes. For TCRbeta analysis, collaborator samples were shipped as frozen whole blood, as isolated PBMCs, or as DNA extracted from either sample type. This sample was included in a study of blood T cell repertoires in COVID-19 (dated by TCRdb to about 2020). Concerning the study at large: The collaborator samples originated in the United States, Italy and Spain and spanned the acute and convalescent phases of COVID-19. Nearly every sample came with metadata listing a de-identified subject ID, COVID-19 status, age in years and sex. The repertoires were released in a freely available public database intended as a resource for research on the immune response to SARS-CoV-2. Where HLA class I and class II types were available, the types were taken from metadata supplied by the sample provider, not from assay-based typing. The dataset comprised deeply sampled blood TCRbeta repertoires from subjects exposed to, actively infected with, or recovered from COVID-19. The prospective study material was composed of cDNA or gDNA derived from T cells, B-cell-depleted T cells, or PBMCs. The samples were drawn from two sources: the first 160 participants of the ongoing ImmuneRACE study, and 1,254 subjects contributed by 6 global collaborators. Results the study describes overall, beyond this receptor: How much clinical and demographic metadata was included differed by source and by participant, and the metadata was provided uncurated.

The immunoSEQ Assay, a bias-controlled multiplex PCR, was used to amplify TCRbeta CDR3 regions from genomic DNA. In the authors' own workflow: Within the assay, amplification of reference gene primers was used to estimate how many nucleated cells each sample contained. To quantify the absolute abundance of each unique TCRbeta CDR3 rearrangement, sequence reads were collapsed and filtered. For each sample, productive Simpson clonality was calculated by taking the square root of Simpson's diversity index across productive rearrangements. As stored in TCRdb, this immuneACCESS dataset retains in-frame rearrangements with V and J assigned. A fraction of the clones does not appear; measured against another copy, unresolved V genes explain less than half of the discrepancy, and the remainder lacks a known reason. V and J calls and clone size are copied from that table; D and trimming were computed from the DNA. Counted in this sample were about 280,000 clones; roughly 87% of them appeared once. The leading ten clones occupy 9.4% of the sample.

Ends trimmed: V by 7 bases, J by 10 bases; bases unmatched to a gene: 10. The CDR3 runs 14 amino acids, cysteine and phenylalanine included. The read is trimmed to its CDR3 DNA, 42 bases read in frame from base 1. The germline V gene (reference sequence) provides CDR1 LNHDA and CDR2 SQIVND. Sequences were obtained from peripheral blood. The rearranged segments are TRBV19 and TRBJ1-6; TRBD1 aligns with 7 central bases. This clonotype was sampled from a man in his late teens or twenties with active or convalescent COVID-19. CDR3 region: CASTLTGWNSPLHF. The nucleotide sequence reads TGTGCCAGTACCTTGACAGGGTGGAACTCACCCCTCCACTTT.